These T cell receptor beta chains were read from a single sample in a study of OX40 agonist ivuxolimab in advanced cancers. Sequencing was performed with immunoSEQ multiplex PCR; in TCRdb, only in-frame clones are kept and a portion is missing. Found here are approximately 65,000 clones, approximately 89% of them singletons; the top ten hold 0.8% to 1.2%. Material: CD4+ or CD8+ T cells sorted from blood, obtained in a trial of the OX40 agonist ivuxolimab. All receptors derive from an adult with an advanced solid tumor such as melanoma, head and neck, liver or kidney cancer. The CDR3 runs from the conserved cysteine through the conserved F or W. The order of the fields is V gene, J gene, CDR3 protein.

TRBV5-4	TRBJ2-5	CASSFGQSQETQYF
TRBV18	TRBJ2-3	CASSPGLAGVSTDTQYF
TRBV30	TRBJ1-5	CAWSRGNQPQHF
TRBV11-2	TRBJ2-5	CASSPQGGPETQYF
TRBV2	TRBJ1-4	CASTSSPGGQLFF
TRBV9	TRBJ1-3	CASSVGQAGNTIYF
TRBV14	TRBJ1-1	CASSQWPVGEAFF
TRBV6-4	TRBJ1-1	CASRLQENTEAFF
TRBV6-5	TRBJ1-4	CASSSFRGGKLFF
TRBV5-1	TRBJ1-1	CASSLLGENTEAFF
TRBV5-4	TRBJ2-2	CASSLRALTGELFF
TRBV12-5	TRBJ1-2	CASGGGYGYTF
TRBV4-1	TRBJ2-5	CASSQVQGLETQYF
TRBV5-6	TRBJ1-2	CASSIGTGILYGYTF
TRBV7-2	TRBJ1-2	CASSLGLDRGYTF
TRBV7-2	TRBJ2-1	CASSLAVSFGGEQFF
TRBV2	TRBJ2-7	CASKVEQYEQYF
TRBV11-2	TRBJ1-2	CASSLGSGFYGYTF
TRBV18	TRBJ1-6	CASGIGDGNSPLHF
TRBV5-4	TRBJ1-1	CASRVGVVDTEAFF
TRBV6-6	TRBJ2-7	CASSYASVPYEQYF
TRBV11-2	TRBJ1-2	CASTSGGGGYGYTF
TRBV20-1	TRBJ2-3	CSCGPPDTQYF
TRBV4-1	TRBJ1-3	CASSQEPQGGSSGNTIYF
TRBV18	TRBJ1-1	CASSQLQGVGAFF
TRBV29-1	TRBJ2-7	CSVNRGAEQYF
TRBV5-1	TRBJ1-2	CASSLGGQNYGYTF
TRBV5-1	TRBJ2-3	CASSEAGGPTDTQYF
TRBV30	TRBJ2-7	CAWRPVGGGPYEQYF
TRBV29-1	TRBJ1-4	CSAETGREKLFF
TRBV29-1	TRBJ1-1	CSARSRTVAEAFF
TRBV30	TRBJ1-2	CAWSSGQGAGYTF
TRBV30	TRBJ2-7	CAWSIQGYEQYF
TRBV6-4	TRBJ2-2	CASSDPSGDTGELFF
TRBV7-8	TRBJ2-5	CASSLVQRTGGQVTQYF
TRBV5-4	TRBJ1-1	CASSRESGTEAFF
TRBV10-2	TRBJ2-1	CASSEPGLVYNEQFF
TRBV15	TRBJ2-2	CATKRDANTGELFF
TRBV7-9	TRBJ1-1	CASSSGQVKSPNTEAFF
TRBV4-1	TRBJ2-7	CAYQATGNSYEQYF
TRBV7-2	TRBJ2-5	CASSLGRETQYF
TRBV7-9	TRBJ1-2	CASSLASGAGYTF
TRBV6-1	TRBJ2-7	CAISEGISYEQYF
TRBV19	TRBJ2-7	CASSIDTGLGEQYF
TRBV2	TRBJ1-1	CASSVVFVAFF
TRBV10-3	TRBJ1-2	CAIGTGQGDLNGYTF
TRBV18	TRBJ2-6	CASSRLSGGAGANVLTF
TRBV6-1	TRBJ2-2	CASSDRSSGGELFF
TRBV19	TRBJ1-1	CASSSNRGLNTEAFF
TRBV11-2	TRBJ2-7	CASSLTRVSGSYEQYF
TRBV2	-	CASRDRAYEQYF
TRBV19	TRBJ2-6	CASSIAGTGANVLTF